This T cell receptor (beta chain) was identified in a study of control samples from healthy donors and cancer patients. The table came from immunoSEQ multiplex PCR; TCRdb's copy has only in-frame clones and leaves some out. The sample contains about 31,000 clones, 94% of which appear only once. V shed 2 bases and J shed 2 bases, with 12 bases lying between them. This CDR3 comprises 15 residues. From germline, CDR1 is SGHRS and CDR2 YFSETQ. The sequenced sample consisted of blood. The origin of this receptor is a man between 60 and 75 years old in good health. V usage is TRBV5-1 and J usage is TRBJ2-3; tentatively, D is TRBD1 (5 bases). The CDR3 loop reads CASSLGQGNTDTQYF. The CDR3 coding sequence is TGCGCCAGCAGCTTAGGTCAGGGAAACACAGATACGCAGTATTTT.